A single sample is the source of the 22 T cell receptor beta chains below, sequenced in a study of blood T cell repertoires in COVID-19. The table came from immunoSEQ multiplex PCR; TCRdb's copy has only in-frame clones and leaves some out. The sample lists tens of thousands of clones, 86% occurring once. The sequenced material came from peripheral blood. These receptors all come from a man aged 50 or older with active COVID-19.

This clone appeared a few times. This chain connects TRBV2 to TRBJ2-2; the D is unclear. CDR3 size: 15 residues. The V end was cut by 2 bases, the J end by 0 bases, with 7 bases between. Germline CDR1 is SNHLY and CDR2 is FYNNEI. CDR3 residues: CASSEFIANTGELFF. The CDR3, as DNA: TGTGCCAGCAGTGAATTTATAGCGAACACCGGGGAGCTGTTTTTT.

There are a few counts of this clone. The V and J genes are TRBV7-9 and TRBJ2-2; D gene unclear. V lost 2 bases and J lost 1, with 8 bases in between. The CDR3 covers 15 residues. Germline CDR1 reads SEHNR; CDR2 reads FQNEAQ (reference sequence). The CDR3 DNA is TGTGCCAGCAGCTTAAAACTTGTGAACACCGGGGAGCTGTTTTTT. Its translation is CASSLKLVNTGELFF.

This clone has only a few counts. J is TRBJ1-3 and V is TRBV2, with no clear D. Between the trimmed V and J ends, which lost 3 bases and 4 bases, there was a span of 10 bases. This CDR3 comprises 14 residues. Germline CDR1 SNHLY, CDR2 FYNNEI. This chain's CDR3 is CASSDAQIGNTIYF. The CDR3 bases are TGTGCCAGCAGTGACGCACAGATAGGAAACACCATATATTTT.

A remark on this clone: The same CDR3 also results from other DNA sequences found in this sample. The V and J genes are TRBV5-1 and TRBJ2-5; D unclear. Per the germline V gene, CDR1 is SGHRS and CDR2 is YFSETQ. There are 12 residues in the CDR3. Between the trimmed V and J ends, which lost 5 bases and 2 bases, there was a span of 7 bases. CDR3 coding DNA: TGCGCCAGCAGGGGCTTACAAGAGACCCAGTACTTC. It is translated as CASRGLQETQYF.

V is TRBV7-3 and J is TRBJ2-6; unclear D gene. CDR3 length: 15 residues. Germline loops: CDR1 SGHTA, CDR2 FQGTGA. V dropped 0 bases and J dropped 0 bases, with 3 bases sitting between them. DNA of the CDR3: TGTGCCAGCAGCTTAACCCGCTCTGGGGCCAACGTCCTGACTTTC. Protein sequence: CASSLTRSGANVLTF.

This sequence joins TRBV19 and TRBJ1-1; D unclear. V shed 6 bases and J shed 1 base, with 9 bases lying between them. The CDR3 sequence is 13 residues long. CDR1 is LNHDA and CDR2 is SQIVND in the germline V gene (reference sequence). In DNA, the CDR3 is TGTGCCAGTAGCTCGTATTGGAACACTGAAGCTTTCTTT. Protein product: CASSSYWNTEAFF.

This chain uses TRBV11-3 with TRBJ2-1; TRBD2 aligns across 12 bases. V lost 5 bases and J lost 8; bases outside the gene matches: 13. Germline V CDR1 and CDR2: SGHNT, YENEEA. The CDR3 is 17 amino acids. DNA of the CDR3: TGTGCCAGCAGCCCAGGACTAGCGGGACTGGGGGGCGATGAGCAGTTCTTC. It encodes CASSPGLAGLGGDEQFF.

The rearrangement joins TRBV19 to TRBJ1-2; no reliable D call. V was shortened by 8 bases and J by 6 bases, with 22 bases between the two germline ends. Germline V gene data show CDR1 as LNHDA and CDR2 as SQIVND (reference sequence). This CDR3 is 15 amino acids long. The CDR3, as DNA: TGTGCCAGTGGATCGGAGGCCTTTAAGTATGATGGCTACACCTTC. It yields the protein CASGSEAFKYDGYTF.

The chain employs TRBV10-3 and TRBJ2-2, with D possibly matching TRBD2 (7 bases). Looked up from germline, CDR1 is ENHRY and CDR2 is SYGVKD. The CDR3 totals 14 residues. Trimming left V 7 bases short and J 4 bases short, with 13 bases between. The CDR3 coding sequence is TGTGCCATCAAGGGGGGGCAGGTCACCGGGGAGCTGTTTTTT. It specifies CAIKGGQVTGELFF.

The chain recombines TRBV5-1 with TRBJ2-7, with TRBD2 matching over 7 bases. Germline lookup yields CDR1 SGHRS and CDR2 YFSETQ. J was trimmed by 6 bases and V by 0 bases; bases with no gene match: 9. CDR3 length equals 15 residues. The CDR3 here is CASSLAGGRGGEQYF. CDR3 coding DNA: TGCGCCAGCAGCTTGGCAGGAGGCCGCGGGGGCGAGCAGTACTTC.

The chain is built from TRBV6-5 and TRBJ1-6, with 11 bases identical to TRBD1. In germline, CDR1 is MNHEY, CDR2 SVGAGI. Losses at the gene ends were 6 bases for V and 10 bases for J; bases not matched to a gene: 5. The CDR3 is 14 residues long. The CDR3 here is CASSADRGRSPLHF. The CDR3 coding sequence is TGTGCCAGCAGCGCGGACAGGGGGCGGTCACCCCTCCACTTT.

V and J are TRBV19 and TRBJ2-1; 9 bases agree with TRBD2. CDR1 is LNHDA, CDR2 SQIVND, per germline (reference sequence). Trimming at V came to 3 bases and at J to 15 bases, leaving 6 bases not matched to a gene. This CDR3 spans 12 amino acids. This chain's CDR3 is CASSMPAGGPFF. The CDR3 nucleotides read TGTGCCAGTAGTATGCCAGCGGGAGGACCGTTCTTC. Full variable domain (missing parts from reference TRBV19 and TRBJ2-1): DGGITQSPKYLFRKEGQNVTLSCEQNLNHDAMYWYRQDPGQGLRLIYYSQIVNDFQKGDIAEGYSVSREKKESFPLTVTSAQKNPTAFYLCASSMPAGGPFFGPGTRLTVL.

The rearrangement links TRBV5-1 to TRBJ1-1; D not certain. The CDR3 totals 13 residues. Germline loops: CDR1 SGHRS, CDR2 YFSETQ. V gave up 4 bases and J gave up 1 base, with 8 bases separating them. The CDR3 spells CASSPGSNTEAFF. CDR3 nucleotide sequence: TGCGCCAGCAGCCCCGGGTCGAACACTGAAGCTTTCTTT.

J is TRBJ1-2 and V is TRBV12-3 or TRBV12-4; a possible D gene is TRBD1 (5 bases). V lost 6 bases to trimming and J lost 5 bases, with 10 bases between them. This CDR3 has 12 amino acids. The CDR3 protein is CASSRQFYGYTF. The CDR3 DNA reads TGTGCCAGCAGCCGACAGTTTTATGGCTACACCTTC.

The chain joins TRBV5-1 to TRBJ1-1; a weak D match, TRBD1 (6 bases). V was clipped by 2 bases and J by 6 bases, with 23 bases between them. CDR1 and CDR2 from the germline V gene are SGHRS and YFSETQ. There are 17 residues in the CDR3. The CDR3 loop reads CASSLAPGTLTYAEAFF. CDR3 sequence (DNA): TGCGCCAGCAGCTTAGCCCCCGGGACACTTACTTACGCTGAAGCTTTCTTT.

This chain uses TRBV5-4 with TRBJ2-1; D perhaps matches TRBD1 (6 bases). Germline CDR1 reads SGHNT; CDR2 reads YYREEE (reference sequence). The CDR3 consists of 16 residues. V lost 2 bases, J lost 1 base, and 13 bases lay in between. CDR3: CASSFLGAASYNEQFF. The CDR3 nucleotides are TGTGCCAGCAGCTTTCTGGGGGCTGCATCCTACAATGAGCAGTTCTTC.

CDR3 nucleotides: TGCAGCGTTCAGGGACAGATTTCGAACACTGAAGCTTTCTTT. Protein: CSVQGQISNTEAFF. This chain uses TRBV29-1 with TRBJ1-1; 7 bases map to TRBD1. Trimming took 5 bases from V and 1 from J; bases not matched to a gene: 7. This CDR3 has 14 residues. Per germline, CDR1 SQVTM and CDR2 ANQGSEA.

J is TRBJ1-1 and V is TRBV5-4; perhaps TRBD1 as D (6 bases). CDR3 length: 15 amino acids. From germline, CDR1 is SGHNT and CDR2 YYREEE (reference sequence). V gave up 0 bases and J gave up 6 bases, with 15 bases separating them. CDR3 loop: CASSLAQGRKSEAFF. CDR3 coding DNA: TGTGCCAGCAGCTTGGCGCAGGGGAGAAAGTCTGAAGCTTTCTTT.

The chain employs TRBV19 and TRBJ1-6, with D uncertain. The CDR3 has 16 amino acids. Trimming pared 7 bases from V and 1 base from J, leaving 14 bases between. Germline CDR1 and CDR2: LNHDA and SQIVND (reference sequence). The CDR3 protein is CASTEGGRSYNSPLHF. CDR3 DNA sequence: TGTGCCAGTACCGAGGGAGGAAGGTCCTATAATTCACCCCTCCACTTT.

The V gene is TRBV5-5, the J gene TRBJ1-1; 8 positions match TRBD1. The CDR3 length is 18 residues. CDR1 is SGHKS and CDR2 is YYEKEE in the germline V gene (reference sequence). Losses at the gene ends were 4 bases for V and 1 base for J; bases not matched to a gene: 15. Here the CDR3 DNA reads TGTGCCAGCAGCGTACGCCCCCCAGACAGGGGTGGGAACACTGAAGCTTTCTTT. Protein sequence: CASSVRPPDRGGNTEAFF.

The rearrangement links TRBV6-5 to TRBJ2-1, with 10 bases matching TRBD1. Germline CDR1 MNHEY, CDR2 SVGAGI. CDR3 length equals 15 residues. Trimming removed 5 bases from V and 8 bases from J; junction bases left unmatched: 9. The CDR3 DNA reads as TGTGCCAGCAGTCTCGGGACAGGGGTCTGGCATGAGCAGTTCTTC. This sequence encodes CASSLGTGVWHEQFF.

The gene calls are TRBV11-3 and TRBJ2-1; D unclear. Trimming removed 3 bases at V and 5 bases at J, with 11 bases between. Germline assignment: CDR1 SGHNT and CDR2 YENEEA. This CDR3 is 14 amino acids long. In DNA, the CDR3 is TGTGCCAGCAGCTTCTTGAGGTCTAACAATGAGCAGTTCTTC. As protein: CASSFLRSNNEQFF.